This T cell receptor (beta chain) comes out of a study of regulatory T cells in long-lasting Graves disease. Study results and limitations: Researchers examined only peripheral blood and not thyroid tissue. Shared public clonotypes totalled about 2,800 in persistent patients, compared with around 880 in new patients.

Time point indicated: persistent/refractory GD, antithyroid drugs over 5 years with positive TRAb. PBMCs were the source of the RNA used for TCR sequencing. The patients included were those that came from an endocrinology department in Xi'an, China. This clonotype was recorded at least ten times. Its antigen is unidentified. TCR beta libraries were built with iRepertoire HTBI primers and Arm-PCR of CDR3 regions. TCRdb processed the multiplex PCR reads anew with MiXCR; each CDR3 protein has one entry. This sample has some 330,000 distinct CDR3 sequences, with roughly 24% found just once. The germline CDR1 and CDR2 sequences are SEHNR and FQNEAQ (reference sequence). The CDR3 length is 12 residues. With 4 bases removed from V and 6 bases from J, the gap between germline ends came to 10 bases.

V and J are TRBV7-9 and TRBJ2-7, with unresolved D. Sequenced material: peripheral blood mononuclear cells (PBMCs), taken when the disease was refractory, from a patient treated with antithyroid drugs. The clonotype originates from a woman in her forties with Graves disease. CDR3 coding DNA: TGTGCCAGCAGCTCCCCAAGCGTCGAGCAGTACTTC. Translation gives CASSSPSVEQYF.